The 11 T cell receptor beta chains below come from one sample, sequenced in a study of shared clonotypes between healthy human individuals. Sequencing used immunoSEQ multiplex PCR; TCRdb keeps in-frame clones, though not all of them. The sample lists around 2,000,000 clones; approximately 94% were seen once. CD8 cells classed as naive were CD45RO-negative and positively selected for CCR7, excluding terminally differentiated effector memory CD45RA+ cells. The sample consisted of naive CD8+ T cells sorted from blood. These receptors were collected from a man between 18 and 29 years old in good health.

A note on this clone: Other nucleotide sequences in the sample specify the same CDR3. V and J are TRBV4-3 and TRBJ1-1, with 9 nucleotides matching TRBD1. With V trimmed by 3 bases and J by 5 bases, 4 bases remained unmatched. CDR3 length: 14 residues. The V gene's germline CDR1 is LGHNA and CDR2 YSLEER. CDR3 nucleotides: TGCGCCAGCAGCCAGGACAGGGGATTGACTGAAGCTTTCTTT. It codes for CASSQDRGLTEAFF.

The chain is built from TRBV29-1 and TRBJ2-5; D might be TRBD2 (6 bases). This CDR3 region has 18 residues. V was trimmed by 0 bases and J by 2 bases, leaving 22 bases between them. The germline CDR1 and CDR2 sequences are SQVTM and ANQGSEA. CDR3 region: CSVEDVGDLRLQQETQYF. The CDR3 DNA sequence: TGCAGCGTTGAAGATGTGGGGGACTTACGACTCCAACAAGAGACCCAGTACTTC.

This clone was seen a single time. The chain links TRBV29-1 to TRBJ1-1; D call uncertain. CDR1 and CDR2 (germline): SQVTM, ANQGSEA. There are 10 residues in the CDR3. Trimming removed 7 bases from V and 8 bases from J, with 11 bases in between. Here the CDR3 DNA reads TGCAGCGGCTGGACCTCAGAAGCTTTCTTT. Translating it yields CSGWTSEAFF.

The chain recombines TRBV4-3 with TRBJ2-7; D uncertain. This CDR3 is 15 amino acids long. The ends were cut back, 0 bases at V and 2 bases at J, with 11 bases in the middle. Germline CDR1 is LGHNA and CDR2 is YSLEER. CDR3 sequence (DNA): TGCGCCAGCAGCCAAGAACACAATTCGGCCTACGAGCAGTACTTC. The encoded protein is CASSQEHNSAYEQYF.

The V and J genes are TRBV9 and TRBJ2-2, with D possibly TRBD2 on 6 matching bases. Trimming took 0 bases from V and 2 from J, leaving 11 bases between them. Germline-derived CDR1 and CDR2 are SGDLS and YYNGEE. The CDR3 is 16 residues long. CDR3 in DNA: TGTGCCAGCAGCGTAGAGGCGGGGATCAACACCGGGGAGCTGTTTTTT. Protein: CASSVEAGINTGELFF. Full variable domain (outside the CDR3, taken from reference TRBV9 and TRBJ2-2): DSGVTQTPKHLITATGQRVTLRCSPRSGDLSVYWYQQSLDQGLQFLIQYYNGEERAKGNILERFSAQQFPDLHSELNLSSLELGDSALYFCASSVEAGINTGELFFGEGSRLTVL.

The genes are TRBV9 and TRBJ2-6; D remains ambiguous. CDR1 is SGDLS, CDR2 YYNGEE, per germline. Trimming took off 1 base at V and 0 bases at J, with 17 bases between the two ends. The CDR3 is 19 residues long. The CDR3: CASSVSSFRVNSGANVLTF. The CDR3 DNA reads TGTGCCAGCAGCGTATCGTCGTTTCGGGTGAACTCTGGGGCCAACGTCCTGACTTTC.

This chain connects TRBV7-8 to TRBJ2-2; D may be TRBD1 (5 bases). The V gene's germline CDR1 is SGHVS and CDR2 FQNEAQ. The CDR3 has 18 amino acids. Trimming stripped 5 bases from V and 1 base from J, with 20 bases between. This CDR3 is CASSEKRGITLNTGELFF. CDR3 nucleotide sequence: TGTGCCAGCAGCGAAAAAAGGGGCATCACCCTGAACACCGGGGAGCTGTTTTTT.

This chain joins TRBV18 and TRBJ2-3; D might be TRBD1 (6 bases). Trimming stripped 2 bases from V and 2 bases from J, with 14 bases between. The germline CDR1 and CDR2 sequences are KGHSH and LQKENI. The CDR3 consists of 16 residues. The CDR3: CASSPEEGGYTDTQYF. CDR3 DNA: TGTGCCAGCTCACCAGAGGAAGGGGGTTACACAGATACGCAGTATTTT.

The CDR3 protein is CASSLIPSGELFF. The CDR3 coding sequence is TGTGCCAGCAGCTTAATTCCTTCCGGGGAGCTGTTTTTT. The V and J genes are TRBV7-6 and TRBJ2-2; D not resolved. The CDR3 contains 13 residues. V was shortened by 2 bases and J by 6 bases, with 7 bases between the two germline ends. The germline V gene encodes CDR1 SGHVS and CDR2 FNYEAQ. Full variable domain (remainder filled in from reference TRBV7-6 and TRBJ2-2): GAGVSQSPRYKVTKRGQDVALRCDPISGHVSLYWYRQALGQGPEFLTYFNYEAQQDKSGLPNDRFSAERPEGSISTLTIQRTEQRDSAMYRCASSLIPSGELFFGEGSRLTVL.

The CDR3 protein is CASSPYGTAHYEQYF. DNA for the CDR3: TGTGCCAGCAGTCCCTACGGGACGGCACACTACGAGCAGTACTTC. J is TRBJ2-7 and V is TRBV9; D possibly uses TRBD1 or TRBD2 (5 bases each). The length of the CDR3 is 15 residues. Germline V gene data show CDR1 as SGDLS and CDR2 as YYNGEE. V lost 5 bases and J lost 3, with 18 bases in between. The variable domain in full, completed from reference TRBV9 and TRBJ2-7, reads DSGVTQTPKHLITATGQRVTLRCSPRSGDLSVYWYQQSLDQGLQFLIQYYNGEERAKGNILERFSAQQFPDLHSELNLSSLELGDSALYFCASSPYGTAHYEQYFGPGTRLTVT.

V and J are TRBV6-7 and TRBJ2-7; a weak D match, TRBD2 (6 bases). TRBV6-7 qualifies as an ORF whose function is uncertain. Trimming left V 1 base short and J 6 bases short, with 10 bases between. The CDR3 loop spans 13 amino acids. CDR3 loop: CASSYLRGPEQYF. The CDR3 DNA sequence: TGTGCCAGCAGTTACTTGCGGGGCCCCGAGCAGTACTTC.